One sample yielded the 3 T cell receptor beta chains listed below, sequenced in a study of T cell responses to AZD1222 COVID-19 vaccine. TCRdb's copy holds only in-frame clones and misses some; the assay was immunoSEQ multiplex PCR. The repertoire holds 150,000 or so clones, with around 90% as singletons. The source material was peripheral blood, sampled 28 days after the second AZD1222 dose. Receptor source: an adult who received the AZD1222 COVID-19 vaccine.

This clone was seen only a few times. J is TRBJ2-2 and V is TRBV19, with TRBD1 matching 7 bases. Germline-derived CDR1 and CDR2 are LNHDA and SQIVND (reference sequence). Trimming cost V 8 bases and J 0 bases; bases outside gene matches: 6. The CDR3 runs 15 residues. The CDR3 DNA is TGTGCCAGTGGTAAACAGGGGCCGAACACCGGGGAGCTGTTTTTT. Translating it yields CASGKQGPNTGELFF.

The chain carries TRBV6-1 and TRBJ1-5, with D possibly being TRBD1 (5 bases). This CDR3 is built from 14 residues. Between the trimmed V and J ends, which lost 3 bases and 2 bases, there was a span of 8 bases. CDR1 and CDR2 (germline): MNHNS, SASEGT. CDR3 protein: CASSDRARNQPQHF. CDR3 sequence (DNA): TGTGCCAGCAGTGACAGGGCCCGCAATCAGCCCCAGCATTTT.

The chain is built from TRBV9 and TRBJ2-3; D remains unclear. Germline V gene data show CDR1 as SGDLS and CDR2 as YYNGEE. The V end was cut by 6 bases, the J end by 3 bases, with 11 bases between. The CDR3 runs 13 residues. CDR3: CASNQVLTDTQYF. In DNA form, the CDR3 reads TGTGCCAGCAACCAAGTACTTACAGATACGCAGTATTTT.